This is a list of T cell receptor beta chains from one sample in a study of blood T cell repertoires in COVID-19. Measured with immunoSEQ multiplex PCR; TCRdb has only the in-frame clones, and not every one. The repertoire includes approximately 180,000 clones, around 80% of them detected once, and approximately 15% sits in the top ten. What was sequenced was PBMCs or T cells enriched from blood (not recorded which). Receptor source: a woman aged 50 to 60 who had recovered from COVID-19. CDR3s include the opening cysteine and the closing phenylalanine or tryptophan. A D gene is named only where the DNA matches it firmly. Some rows mark clone size as missing; the rest say once, few, many or name a class of expanded clone.

size: few; D: TRBD1; J: TRBJ1-1; V: TRBV7-3; DNA: TGTGCCAGCAGCTTTCTCGGACAGGCGTACTCCTTT; CDR3: CASSFLGQAYSF
size: -; D: TRBD2; J: TRBJ2-3; V: TRBV7-9; DNA: TGTGCCAGCAGCTCGCGGGGGGCAGGGACAGATACGCAGTATTTT; CDR3: CASSSRGAGTDTQYF
size: -; D: -; J: TRBJ2-7; V: TRBV12-5; DNA: TGTGCTAGTGGTTTGATAGCGGCAGCCGAATCCTCCTACGAGCAGTACTTC; CDR3: CASGLIAAAESSYEQYF
size: few; D: TRBD2; J: TRBJ2-1; V: TRBV27; DNA: TGTGCCAGCACCCCGCTAGCGGGAGCAAGCGGGGAGCAGTTCTTC; CDR3: CASTPLAGASGEQFF
size: -; D: TRBD2; J: TRBJ2-3; V: TRBV5-1; DNA: TGCGCCAGCAGCCAGACTAGCGGCACAGATACGCAGTATTTT; CDR3: CASSQTSGTDTQYF
size: -; D: TRBD2; J: TRBJ2-3; V: TRBV4-1; DNA: TGCGCCAGCAGCCACAGCGGGAGTAGGACAGATACGCAGTATTTT; CDR3: CASSHSGSRTDTQYF
size: -; D: TRBD1; J: TRBJ1-6; V: TRBV28; DNA: TGTGCCAGCAGAAATACAGGGGAAAGGTCACCCCTCCACTTT; CDR3: CASRNTGERSPLHF
size: -; D: -; J: TRBJ2-1; V: TRBV6-2/TRBV6-3; DNA: TGTGCCAGCAGTTCCCTTTTGGCGGGAAAGTCCTACAATGAGCAGTTCTTC; CDR3: CASSSLLAGKSYNEQFF
size: -; D: TRBD1; J: TRBJ1-5; V: TRBV2; DNA: TGTGCCAGCAGTCACAGGGGACAGCCCCAGCATTTT; CDR3: CASSHRGQPQHF
size: -; D: -; J: TRBJ1-5; V: TRBV27; DNA: TGTGCCAGCAGTTTCTCTCCTCAGGGGCAGCCCCAGCATTTT; CDR3: CASSFSPQGQPQHF
size: -; D: TRBD2; J: TRBJ2-5; V: TRBV5-1; DNA: TGCGCCAGCAGCACTGGGACTAGCGGGAGCGGGACCCAGTACTTC; CDR3: CASSTGTSGSGTQYF
size: -; D: -; J: TRBJ1-2; V: TRBV28; DNA: TGTGCCAGCAGCCTCCCTGGCCAGGCTTTTAACTATGGCTACACCTTC; CDR3: CASSLPGQAFNYGYTF
size: -; D: -; J: TRBJ1-5; V: TRBV2; DNA: TGTGCCAGCATCCGGGACATTTATCAGCCCCAGCATTTT; CDR3: CASIRDIYQPQHF
size: once; D: -; J: TRBJ1-5; V: TRBV18; DNA: TGTGCCAGCTCACCACGGTCAGATAGCAATCAGCCCCAGCATTTT; CDR3: CASSPRSDSNQPQHF
size: -; D: -; J: TRBJ2-3; V: TRBV10-1; DNA: TGCGCCAGCAGTCTCAGCGGCACAGATACGCAGTATTTT; CDR3: CASSLSGTDTQYF
size: -; D: TRBD2; J: TRBJ2-7; V: TRBV19; DNA: TGTGCCAGTAGTAATCCCACGCAGGGACTAGCGGGAGGATACGAGCAGTACTTC; CDR3: CASSNPTQGLAGGYEQYF